This T cell receptor (beta chain) was identified during a study of cytomegalovirus exposure and HLA in healthy donors. Study information: Genotyping of under 500 donors showed that about 83% belonged to the Caucasian-associated ancestry cluster. Study-level results: Analyzed later, association rates of TCRs varied across HLA loci, with DRB1 most and HLA-C fewest. Sequencing depth roughly uniform across donors was assumed in presence/absence analyses. Cytomegalovirus association was listed for 150 to 200 TCR beta chains.

On this clone: Its antigen is unidentified.

The trim removed 6 bases at V and 4 bases at J, leaving 5 bases unmatched. The CDR3 loop spans 14 amino acids. Germline CDR1 reads MNHEY; CDR2 reads SVGAGI. Vbeta (60) and Jbeta (13) primers were used in the PCR. The method was immunoSEQ multiplex PCR; TCRdb's version includes in-frame clones alone and lacks a portion of them. This sample has fewer than 250,000 clones, with roughly four fifths found just once. The TCR was taken from a woman aged 30 to 39 in good health and CMV-seropositive. The sample consisted of PBMCs. The chain couples TRBV6-5 to TRBJ2-7; 11 bases align to TRBD1. CDR3 DNA: TGTGCCAGCAGCTCCGGGACAGGGGGGTACGAGCAGTACTTC. This gives the protein CASSSGTGGYEQYF.